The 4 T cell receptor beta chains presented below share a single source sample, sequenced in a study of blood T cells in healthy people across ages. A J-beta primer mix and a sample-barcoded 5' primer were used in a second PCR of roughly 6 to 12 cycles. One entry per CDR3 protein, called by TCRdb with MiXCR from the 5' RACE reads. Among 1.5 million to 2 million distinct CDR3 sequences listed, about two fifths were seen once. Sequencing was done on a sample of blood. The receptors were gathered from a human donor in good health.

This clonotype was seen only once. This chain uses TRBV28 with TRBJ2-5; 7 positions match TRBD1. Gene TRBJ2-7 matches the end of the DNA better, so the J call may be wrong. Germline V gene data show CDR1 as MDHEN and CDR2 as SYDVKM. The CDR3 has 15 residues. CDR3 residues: CASTPRQGGRYEQYF. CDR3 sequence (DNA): TGTGCCAGCACACCCAGACAGGGTGGGAGATACGAGCAGTACTTC.

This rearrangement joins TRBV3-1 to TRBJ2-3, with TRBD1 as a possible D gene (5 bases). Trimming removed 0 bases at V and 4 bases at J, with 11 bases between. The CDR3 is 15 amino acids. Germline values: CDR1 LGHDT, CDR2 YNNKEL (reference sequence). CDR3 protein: CASSQDMTVADTQYF. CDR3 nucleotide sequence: TGTGCCAGCAGCCAAGATATGACAGTGGCAGATACGCAGTATTTT.

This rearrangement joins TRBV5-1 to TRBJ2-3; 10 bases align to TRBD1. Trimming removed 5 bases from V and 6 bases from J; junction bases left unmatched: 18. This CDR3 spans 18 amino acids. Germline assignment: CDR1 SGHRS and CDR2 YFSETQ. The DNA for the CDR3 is TGCGCCAGCAGTGATGTCACAAGGGGACAGGGGTTTGGGGATACGCAGTATTTT. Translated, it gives CASSDVTRGQGFGDTQYF.

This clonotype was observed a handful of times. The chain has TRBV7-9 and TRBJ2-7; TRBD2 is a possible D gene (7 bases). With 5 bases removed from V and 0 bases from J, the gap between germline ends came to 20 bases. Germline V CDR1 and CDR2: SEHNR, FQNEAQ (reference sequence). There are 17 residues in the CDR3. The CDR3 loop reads CASSRRGGLGSSYEQYF. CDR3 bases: TGTGCCAGCAGCCGAAGGGGGGGCCTAGGGAGCTCCTACGAGCAGTACTTC.